Following are 14 T cell receptor beta chains from one sample sequenced in a study of Graves' ophthalmopathy and Graves' hyperthyroidism. Amplification from RNA transcripts yielded the TCR beta CDR3 regions. First-round RT-PCR employed HTBI primers, with a second-round multiplex PCR after it. TCRdb re-derived calls from the multiplex PCR reads in MiXCR, one entry per CDR3 protein. Of about 740,000 distinct CDR3 sequences detected, 35% to 50% appear once; the ten largest clones hold approximately 43%. Sequenced input: peripheral blood. The receptor set was obtained from an adult man with Graves' ophthalmopathy.

This rearrangement joins TRBV9 to TRBJ1-1; 10 nucleotides align to TRBD1. This CDR3 region has 14 residues. V shed 3 bases and J 5 bases; nucleotides not matched to a gene: 4. The germline V gene has CDR1 SGDLS and CDR2 YYNGEE. The CDR3 protein is CASSGGTGVTEAFF. In nucleotides, the CDR3 is TGTGCCAGCAGCGGGGGGACAGGGGTGACTGAAGCTTTCTTT.

This clonotype showed up just a few times. The CDR3 loop reads CASSAPPPGQGFEKLFF. The CDR3, as DNA: TGCGCCAGCAGTGCACCACCCCCGGGACAGGGATTTGAAAAACTGTTTTTT. The V call is TRBV10-1, the J call TRBJ1-4; 9 bases fit TRBD1. The CDR3 is 17 amino acids. The junction had 13 bases not matched to a gene; V was cut back by 4 bases and J by 7 bases. CDR1 and CDR2 (germline): WNHNN, SYGVQD (reference sequence).

At least ten counts were recorded for this clonotype. This chain links TRBV20-1 with TRBJ1-2; no clear D. Trimming stripped 4 bases from V and 4 bases from J, with 16 bases between. The CDR3 runs to 14 residues. Germline loops: CDR1 DFQATT, CDR2 SNEGSKA (reference sequence). CDR3 nucleotides: TGCAGTGCTATGAAGCCTTCCGCTAGCTATGGCTACACCTTC. It specifies CSAMKPSASYGYTF.

This clonotype was found a few times. V is TRBV5-5 and J is TRBJ1-5; the match to TRBD1 covers 9 bases. The CDR3 consists of 15 residues. CDR1 is SGHKS, CDR2 YYEKEE, per germline (reference sequence). Trimming cost V 3 bases and J 6 bases; bases outside gene matches: 7. Written as DNA, the CDR3 is TGTGCCAGCAGCTCCGGGACAGGGTGGACTCAGCCCCAGCATTTT. This encodes CASSSGTGWTQPQHF. The variable domain in full, with the rest retrieved from reference TRBV5-5 and TRBJ1-5, is DAGVTQSPTHLIKTRGQQVTLRCSPISGHKSVSWYQQVLGQGPQFIFQYYEKEERGRGNFPDRFSARQFPNYSSELNVNALLLGDSALYLCASSSGTGWTQPQHFGDGTRLSIL.

Points on this clonotype: At one end, the junction sequence differs from germline, possibly due to a read error. The chain recombines TRBV15 with TRBJ2-5; D is perhaps TRBD2 (6 bases). CDR3 length: 15 amino acids. CDR1 is LNHNV, CDR2 YYDKDF, per germline (reference sequence). Here the CDR3 reads CATSRSRGGGETQYF. CDR3 bases: TGTGCCACCAGCAGGTCTAGGGGAGGAGGGGAGACTCAGTACTTC.

This clonotype was seen only once. The chain links TRBV30 to TRBJ2-5; no clear D. Germline V gene sequence: CDR1 GTSNPN, CDR2 SVGIG (reference sequence). V gave up 1 base and J gave up 1 base, with 4 bases separating them. This CDR3 region has 12 residues. CDR3 loop: CAWSAVQETQYF. For the CDR3, the DNA is TGTGCCTGGAGTGCCGTCCAAGAGACCCAGTACTTC. The full variable domain, in which reference TRBV30 and TRBJ2-5 provide the parts outside the CDR3, is SQTIHQWPATLVQPVGSPLSLECTVEGTSNPNLYWYRQAAGRGLQLLFYSVGIGQISSEVPQNLSASRPQDRQFILSSKKLLLSDSGFYLCAWSAVQETQYFGPGTRLLVL.

This chain joins TRBV20-1 and TRBJ2-7, with D possibly called TRBD1 or TRBD2 (7 bases each). Germline loops: CDR1 DFQATT, CDR2 SNEGSKA (reference sequence). This CDR3 spans 17 amino acids. V was cut by 6 bases and J by 6 bases, with 30 bases left in between. The CDR3 here is CSAEEAIGGGSSREQYF. As DNA, the CDR3 is TGCAGTGCGGAGGAAGCTATAGGGGGCGGGAGTAGTCGCGAGCAGTACTTC.

This clonotype was recorded at least ten times. J is TRBJ1-5 and V is TRBV10-3; the D gene is possibly TRBD1 (5 bases). There are 15 residues in the CDR3. V gave up 1 base and J gave up 2 bases, with 9 bases separating them. Germline V gene data show CDR1 as ENHRY and CDR2 as SYGVKD. CDR3 loop: CAISEFQGGNQPQHF. In DNA, the CDR3 is TGTGCCATCAGTGAGTTTCAGGGTGGCAATCAGCCCCAGCATTTT.

The chain combines TRBV20-1 with TRBJ1-4; D gene ambiguous. V lost 3 bases and J 5 bases, leaving 10 bases between the germline ends. This CDR3 spans 13 amino acids. In germline, CDR1 is DFQATT, CDR2 SNEGSKA (reference sequence). CDR3 loop: CSASSGSNEKLFF. In DNA, the CDR3 is TGCAGTGCTAGTAGTGGGAGCAATGAAAAACTGTTTTTT.

The rearrangement joins TRBV7-9 to TRBJ2-6; 10 bases line up with TRBD1. The ends lost 1 base at V and 11 bases at J; junction bases unmatched: 5. The CDR3 has 15 residues. Germline CDR1 is SEHNR and CDR2 is FQNEAQ (reference sequence). The CDR3 spells CASSLVETGGDVLTF. CDR3 nucleotide sequence: TGTGCCAGCAGCTTAGTCGAGACAGGGGGCGACGTCCTGACTTTC.

The chain joins TRBV7-9 to TRBJ2-7; no clear D gene. Germline lookup yields CDR1 SEHNR and CDR2 FQNEAQ (reference sequence). V was clipped by 6 bases and J by 2 bases, with 14 bases between them. The CDR3 spans 14 residues. This CDR3 reads CASSLRVVPYEQYF. In nucleotides, the CDR3 is TGTGCCAGCAGTCTCCGGGTTGTACCCTACGAGCAGTACTTC.

This clonotype was detected only a few times. V gene TRBV7-2 combines with J gene TRBJ1-6, with TRBD1 matching 9 bases. Germline V gene lookup returns CDR1 SGHTA and CDR2 FQGNSA. The CDR3 sequence is 16 residues long. V shed 5 bases, J shed 8 bases, and the junction held 10 bases outside the gene matches. CDR3 sequence: CASSPLRDRVYSPLHF. The CDR3 nucleotides are TGTGCCAGCAGCCCGCTCCGGGACAGGGTGTATTCACCCCTCCACTTT.

The chain links TRBV4-1 to TRBJ2-7, with a possible D match to TRBD1 (6 bases). Germline CDR1 MGHRA, CDR2 YSYEKL. There are 15 residues in the CDR3. Trimming left V 0 bases short and J 6 bases short, with 15 bases between. Here the CDR3 reads CASSQDLGTPAEQYF. The DNA of the CDR3 is TGCGCCAGCAGCCAAGATTTGGGGACACCTGCCGAGCAGTACTTC.

There are a few counts of this clonotype. The V and J genes are TRBV11-1 and TRBJ1-6, with 11 bases matching TRBD1. V shed 7 bases and J 6 bases; nucleotides not matched to a gene: 5. Per the germline V gene, CDR1 is SGHAT and CDR2 is FQDESV (reference sequence). This CDR3 comprises 15 residues. The CDR3 here is CASTKDRGLNSPLHF. The CDR3 DNA reads as TGTGCCAGCACCAAGGACAGGGGGCTTAATTCACCCCTCCACTTT.